The clone carrying this T cell receptor beta chain was recorded at least ten times. In TCRdb, the 5' RACE reads were re-called with MiXCR into one record per CDR3 protein. The sample includes 40,000 to 55,000 distinct CDR3 sequences, nearly 7% of them seen just once. This sample is drawn from a study of spatial heterogeneity in lung cancer. The CDR3 sequence is 15 residues long. Trimming at V came to 7 bases and at J to 2 bases, leaving 5 bases not matched to a gene. From germline, CDR1 is MDHEN and CDR2 SYDVKM. As for time point: sample taken at primary tumor resection. Material for sequencing was whole RNA from tumor, nontumor lung or frozen PBMC, left unsorted.

The sample here was PBMCs, taken at surgery. This receptor was identified in a female donor with early-stage non-small cell lung cancer. The chain joins TRBV28 to TRBJ2-6; TRBD1 aligns across 7 bases. The CDR3 reads CASNRQGAGANVLTF. The CDR3 DNA is TGTGCCAGCAATCGACAGGGAGCTGGGGCCAACGTCCTGACTTTC.